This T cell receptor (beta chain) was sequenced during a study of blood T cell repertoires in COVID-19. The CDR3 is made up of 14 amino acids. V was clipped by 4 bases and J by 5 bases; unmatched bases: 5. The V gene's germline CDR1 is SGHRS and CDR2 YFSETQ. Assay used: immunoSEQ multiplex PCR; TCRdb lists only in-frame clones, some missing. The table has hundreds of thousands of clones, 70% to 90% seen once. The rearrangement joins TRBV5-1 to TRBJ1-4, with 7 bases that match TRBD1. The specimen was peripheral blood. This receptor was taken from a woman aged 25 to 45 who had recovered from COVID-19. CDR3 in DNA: TGCGCCAGCAGCAAGGGACAGCAAAATGAAAAACTGTTTTTT. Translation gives CASSKGQQNEKLFF.